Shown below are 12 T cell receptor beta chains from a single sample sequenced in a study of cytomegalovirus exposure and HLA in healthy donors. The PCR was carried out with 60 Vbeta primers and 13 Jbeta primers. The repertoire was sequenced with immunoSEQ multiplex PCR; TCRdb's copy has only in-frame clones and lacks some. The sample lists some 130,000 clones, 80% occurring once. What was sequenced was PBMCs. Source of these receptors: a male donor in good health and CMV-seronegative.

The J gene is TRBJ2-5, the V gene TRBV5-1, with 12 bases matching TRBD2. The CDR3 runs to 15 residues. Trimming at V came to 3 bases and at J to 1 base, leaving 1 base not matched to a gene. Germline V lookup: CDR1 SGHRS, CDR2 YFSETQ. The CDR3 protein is CASSSGLAGQETQYF. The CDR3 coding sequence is TGCGCCAGCAGCTCGGGACTAGCGGGCCAAGAGACCCAGTACTTC.

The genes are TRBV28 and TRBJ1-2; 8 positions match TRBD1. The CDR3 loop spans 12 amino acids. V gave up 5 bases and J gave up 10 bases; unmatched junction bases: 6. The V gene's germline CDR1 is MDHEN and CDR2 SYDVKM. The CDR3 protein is CASSRQGLAYTF. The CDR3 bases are TGTGCCAGCAGTCGACAGGGGCTAGCCTACACCTTC.

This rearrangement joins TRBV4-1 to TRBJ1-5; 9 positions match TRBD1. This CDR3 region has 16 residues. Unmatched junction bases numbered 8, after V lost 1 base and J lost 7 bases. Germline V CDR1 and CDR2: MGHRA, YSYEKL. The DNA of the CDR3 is TGCGCCAGCAGCCAAGGGACAGGGGAGTTGCGGCAGCCCCAGCATTTT. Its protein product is CASSQGTGELRQPQHF.

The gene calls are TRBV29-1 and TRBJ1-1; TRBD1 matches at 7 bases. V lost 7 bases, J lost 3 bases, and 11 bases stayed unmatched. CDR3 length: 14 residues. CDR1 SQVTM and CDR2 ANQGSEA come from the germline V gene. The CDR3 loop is CSGRQGYSDTEAFF. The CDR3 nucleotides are TGCAGCGGGAGACAGGGCTACTCGGACACTGAAGCTTTCTTT.

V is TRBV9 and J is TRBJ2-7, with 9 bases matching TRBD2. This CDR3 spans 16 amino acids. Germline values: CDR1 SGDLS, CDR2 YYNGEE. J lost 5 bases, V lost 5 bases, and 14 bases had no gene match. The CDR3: CASSPASGGPLDEQYF. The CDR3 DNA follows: TGTGCCAGCAGTCCTGCGAGCGGGGGGCCCTTGGACGAGCAGTACTTC.

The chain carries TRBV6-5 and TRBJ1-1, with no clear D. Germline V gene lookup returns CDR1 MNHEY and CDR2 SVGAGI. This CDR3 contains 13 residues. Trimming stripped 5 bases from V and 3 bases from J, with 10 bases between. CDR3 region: CASSRRVDTEAFF. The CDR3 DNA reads TGTGCCAGCAGTCGACGGGTAGACACTGAAGCTTTCTTT.

As DNA, the CDR3 is TGTGCCAGCATCGGGGGGACCGGGGAGCTGTTTTTT. This translates into CASIGGTGELFF. The J gene is TRBJ2-2, the V gene TRBV28; 7 bases are shared with TRBD2. Losses at the gene ends were 7 bases for V and 5 bases for J; bases not matched to a gene: 1. The CDR3 loop spans 12 amino acids. The V gene's germline CDR1 is MDHEN and CDR2 SYDVKM.

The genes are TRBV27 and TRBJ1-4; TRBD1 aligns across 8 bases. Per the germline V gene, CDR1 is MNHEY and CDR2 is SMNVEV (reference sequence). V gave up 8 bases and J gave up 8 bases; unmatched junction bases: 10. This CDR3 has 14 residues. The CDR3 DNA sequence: TGTGCCAGCTCCAGCAGGGGGCGAGGAGAAAAACTGTTTTTT. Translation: CASSSRGRGEKLFF.

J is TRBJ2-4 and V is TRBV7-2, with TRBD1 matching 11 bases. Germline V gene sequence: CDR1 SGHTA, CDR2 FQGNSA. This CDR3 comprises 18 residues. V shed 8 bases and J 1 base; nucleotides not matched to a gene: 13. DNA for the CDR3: TGTGCCAGCCACTGGGGACAGGGGGTTTTAGGGGCCAAAAACATTCAGTACTTC. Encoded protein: CASHWGQGVLGAKNIQYF.

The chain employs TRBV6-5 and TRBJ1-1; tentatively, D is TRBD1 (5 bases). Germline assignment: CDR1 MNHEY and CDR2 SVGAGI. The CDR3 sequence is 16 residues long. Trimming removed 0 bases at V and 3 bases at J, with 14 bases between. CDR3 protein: CASSYSGVRKYTEAFF. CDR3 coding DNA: TGTGCCAGCAGTTACTCAGGGGTGAGGAAGTACACTGAAGCTTTCTTT.

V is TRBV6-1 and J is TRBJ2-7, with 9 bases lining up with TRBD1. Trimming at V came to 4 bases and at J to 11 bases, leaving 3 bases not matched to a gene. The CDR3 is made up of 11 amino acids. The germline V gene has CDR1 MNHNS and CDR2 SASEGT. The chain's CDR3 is CASSVRDREYF. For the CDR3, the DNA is TGTGCCAGCAGTGTCCGGGACAGGGAGTACTTC.

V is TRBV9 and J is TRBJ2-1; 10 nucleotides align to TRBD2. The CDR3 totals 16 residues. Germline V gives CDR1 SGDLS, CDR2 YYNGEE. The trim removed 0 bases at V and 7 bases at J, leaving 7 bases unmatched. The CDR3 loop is CASSVGPSGSGNEQFF. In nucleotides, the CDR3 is TGTGCCAGCAGCGTAGGTCCTAGCGGGAGTGGAAATGAGCAGTTCTTC.